This T cell receptor beta chain was obtained from a study of T cell changes during pregnancy in multiple sclerosis. The data were produced by immunoSEQ multiplex PCR, yet TCRdb's version contains in-frame clones alone and is incomplete. This table has fewer than 85,000 clones, almost 95% appearing once. V lost 6 bases and J lost 5; bases outside the gene matches: 12. This CDR3 is 15 amino acids long. Germline lookup yields CDR1 MNHNY and CDR2 SVGAGI (reference sequence). The J gene is TRBJ1-2, the V gene TRBV6-6; 7 bases match TRBD1. This material consisted of peripheral blood, taken before pregnancy. This receptor was identified in a female donor with multiple sclerosis, enrolled in a pregnancy study. The CDR3 region has the DNA TGTGCCAGCAGGGTCCGACAGGGAGTTATTTATGGCTACACCTTC. Amino acid sequence: CASRVRQGVIYGYTF.